The 22 T cell receptor beta chains below all came from one sample that was sequenced in a study of cytomegalovirus exposure and HLA in healthy donors. Amplification used 60 Vbeta primers and 13 Jbeta primers. TCRdb's copy holds only in-frame clones and misses some; the assay was immunoSEQ multiplex PCR. The data contain about 130,000 clones, around 78% of them seen just once; the ten biggest clones take up roughly 1.9%. The sequenced sample was PBMCs. Receptors originate from a woman aged 40-49 years in good health and CMV-seronegative.

V is TRBV5-6 and J is TRBJ2-5; the match to TRBD1 covers 8 bases. The trim removed 4 bases at V and 5 bases at J, leaving 10 bases unmatched. Germline assignment: CDR1 SGHDT and CDR2 YYEEEE. This CDR3 has 15 residues. The CDR3 nucleotides read TGTGCCAGCAGCGGGCCCGACAGGGGAGGCGAGACCCAGTACTTC. This translates into CASSGPDRGGETQYF.

The chain combines TRBV5-4 with TRBJ2-1; no firm D call. Looked up from germline, CDR1 is SGHNT and CDR2 is YYREEE (reference sequence). The CDR3 covers 11 residues. Trimming left V 1 base short and J 9 bases short, with 5 bases between. The CDR3 region has the DNA TGTGCCAGCAGCTTGAGCTCTGAGCAGTTCTTC. Its translation: CASSLSSEQFF.

This clone was counted once. The gene calls are TRBV7-2 and TRBJ1-5, with TRBD1 matching 9 bases. With V trimmed by 5 bases and J by 5 bases, 4 bases remained unmatched. The CDR3 runs to 14 residues. Germline V gene sequence: CDR1 SGHTA, CDR2 FQGNSA. CDR3 loop: CASSPRQGDQPQHF. The CDR3 nucleotides read TGTGCCAGCAGCCCACGACAGGGGGATCAGCCCCAGCATTTT. The full variable domain, rest sourced from reference TRBV7-2 and TRBJ1-5, is GAGVSQSPSNKVTEKGKDVELRCDPISGHTALYWYRQSLGQGLEFLIYFQGNSAPDKSGLPSDRFSAERTGGSVSTLTIQRTQQEDSAVYLCASSPRQGDQPQHFGDGTRLSIL.

This clone was counted only a few times. This chain's CDR3 is CASTLGTSGSVETQYF. CDR3 DNA: TGCGCCAGCACCCTCGGGACTAGCGGGAGCGTGGAGACCCAGTACTTC. The J gene is TRBJ2-5, the V gene TRBV5-1; 14 bases line up with TRBD2. The CDR3 length is 16 residues. In germline, CDR1 is SGHRS, CDR2 YFSETQ. The V and J ends lost 6 bases and 5 bases, in that order; junction bases with no gene match: 9.

The chain recombines TRBV30 with TRBJ2-1; TRBD2 aligns across 7 bases. Germline lookup yields CDR1 GTSNPN and CDR2 SVGIG (reference sequence). The length of the CDR3 is 13 residues. The trim removed 5 bases at V and 6 bases at J, leaving 7 bases unmatched. Here the CDR3 DNA reads TGTGCCTGGGCACTGGGGGGGATCAATGAGCAGTTCTTC. Its translation is CAWALGGINEQFF.

The chain employs TRBV6-1 and TRBJ2-7, with D hard to call. The V and J ends lost 2 bases and 1 base respectively, with 9 bases between them. The germline gives CDR1 MNHNS, CDR2 SASEGT. The length of the CDR3 is 14 residues. This CDR3 reads CASSEQEYSYEQYF. Written as DNA, the CDR3 is TGTGCCAGCAGTGAACAGGAATATTCCTACGAGCAGTACTTC.

This clone was counted only a few times. The chain couples TRBV9 to TRBJ1-1; weak D call: TRBD1 (6 bases). Trimming left V 3 bases short and J 4 bases short, with 16 bases between. The germline V gene has CDR1 SGDLS and CDR2 YYNGEE. The CDR3 loop spans 15 amino acids. The CDR3 region is CASSAGTLGSTEAFF. CDR3 nucleotides: TGTGCCAGCAGCGCCGGGACATTAGGGTCCACTGAAGCTTTCTTT. The variable domain in full, with the rest retrieved from reference TRBV9 and TRBJ1-1, is DSGVTQTPKHLITATGQRVTLRCSPRSGDLSVYWYQQSLDQGLQFLIQYYNGEERAKGNILERFSAQQFPDLHSELNLSSLELGDSALYFCASSAGTLGSTEAFFGQGTRLTVV.

The V call is TRBV28, the J call TRBJ2-1, with 12 bases lining up with TRBD2. The CDR3 loop spans 16 amino acids. V shed 5 bases and J 4 bases; nucleotides not matched to a gene: 6. Germline V gene lookup returns CDR1 MDHEN and CDR2 SYDVKM. The CDR3: CASSPRTSGAYNEQFF. In DNA, the CDR3 is TGTGCCAGCAGTCCTCGGACTAGCGGGGCATACAATGAGCAGTTCTTC. The whole variable domain, remainder taken from reference TRBV28 and TRBJ2-1, is DVKVTQSSRYLVKRTGEKVFLECVQDMDHENMFWYRQDPGLGLRLIYFSYDVKMKEKGDIPEGYSVSREKKERFSLILESASTNQTSMYLCASSPRTSGAYNEQFFGPGTRLTVL.

The CDR3 is CASSYGLAADETQYF. CDR3 nucleotides: TGTGCCAGCAGTTACGGCCTAGCTGCGGACGAGACCCAGTACTTC. The rearrangement uses TRBV6-5 and TRBJ2-5; a possible D gene is TRBD2 (5 bases). The CDR3 has 15 amino acids. Germline V gene sequence: CDR1 MNHEY, CDR2 SVGAGI. Trimming removed 2 bases from V and 5 bases from J, with 15 bases in between.

The V gene is TRBV5-1, the J gene TRBJ2-3, with 9 bases that match TRBD2. The CDR3 loop spans 15 amino acids. With V trimmed by 6 bases and J by 6 bases, 11 bases remained unmatched. Germline V lookup: CDR1 SGHRS, CDR2 YFSETQ. The CDR3 here is CASTVAGARRDTQYF. CDR3 bases: TGCGCCAGCACCGTAGCGGGGGCCCGACGGGATACGCAGTATTTT.

The V call is TRBV6-6, the J call TRBJ2-7; 8 nucleotides agree with TRBD2. The CDR3 runs to 15 residues. The junction had 12 bases not matched to a gene; V was cut back by 8 bases and J by 3 bases. Germline CDR1 is MNHNY and CDR2 is SVGAGI (reference sequence). CDR3 DNA sequence: TGTGCCAGCTTTGACGGGGCGGGGGGCGGCTACGAGCAGTACTTC. It encodes CASFDGAGGGYEQYF.

The chain carries TRBV7-3 and TRBJ2-1; 10 nucleotides agree with TRBD2. In germline, CDR1 is SGHTA, CDR2 FQGTGA. Trimming at V came to 5 bases and at J to 4 bases, leaving 17 bases not matched to a gene. The CDR3 is made up of 19 amino acids. The CDR3: CASSPKRVTSGTEYNEQFF. DNA for the CDR3: TGTGCCAGCAGCCCTAAGCGGGTTACTAGCGGGACCGAATACAATGAGCAGTTCTTC.

The genes are TRBV7-6 and TRBJ1-6, with D tentatively TRBD1 (5 bases). The CDR3 has 16 amino acids. The germline V gene has CDR1 SGHVS and CDR2 FNYEAQ. Trimming pared 1 base from V and 6 bases from J, leaving 13 bases between. CDR3 sequence (DNA): TGTGCCAGCAGCTTAGACGTCCGACAGAGTAATTCACCCCTCCACTTT. Residues: CASSLDVRQSNSPLHF.

The rearrangement links TRBV5-1 to TRBJ2-5; 13 bases agree with TRBD2. The germline V gene encodes CDR1 SGHRS and CDR2 YFSETQ. The CDR3 extends over 16 amino acids. V was clipped by 2 bases and J by 5 bases; unmatched bases: 6. CDR3: CASSFTSGGAAETQYF. As DNA, the CDR3 is TGCGCCAGCAGCTTCACTAGCGGGGGGGCCGCGGAGACCCAGTACTTC.

The CDR3 here is CASSEPRGFNNSPLHF. CDR3 sequence (DNA): TGTGCCAGCAGTGAACCCCGCGGGTTCAATAATTCACCCCTCCACTTT. This chain joins TRBV2 and TRBJ1-6; D is unclear. Trimming removed 2 bases at V and 5 bases at J, with 13 bases between. The CDR3 sequence is 16 residues long. Germline V gene lookup returns CDR1 SNHLY and CDR2 FYNNEI.

This sequence joins TRBV11-2 and TRBJ1-1, with 11 bases fitting TRBD1. Unmatched junction bases numbered 7, after V lost 5 bases and J lost 5 bases. Germline values: CDR1 SGHAT, CDR2 FQNNGV. This CDR3 spans 15 amino acids. The CDR3 spells CASSGDRGRWTEAFF. The CDR3 DNA follows: TGTGCCAGCAGCGGGGACAGGGGGAGGTGGACTGAAGCTTTCTTT.

V and J are TRBV19 and TRBJ1-6, with 8 bases aligning to TRBD1. The CDR3 contains 15 residues. Per the germline V gene, CDR1 is LNHDA and CDR2 is SQIVND (reference sequence). Germline trimming cut 7 bases from V and 7 bases from J; bases unmatched to any gene: 9. CDR3 region: CASTSQGARNSPLHF. DNA for the CDR3: TGTGCCAGTACGTCCCAGGGGGCGCGGAATTCACCCCTCCACTTT.

CDR3 DNA sequence: TGTGCCAGTAGCCCGTGGGGTGCTAGCGGGAAGTACCAAGAGACCCAGTACTTC. Translation gives CASSPWGASGKYQETQYF. The chain combines TRBV19 with TRBJ2-5, with 9 bases identical to TRBD2. The V gene's germline CDR1 is LNHDA and CDR2 SQIVND (reference sequence). Trimming cost V 6 bases and J 0 bases; bases outside gene matches: 14. There are 18 residues in the CDR3.

V usage is TRBV19 and J usage is TRBJ2-7; 8 nucleotides agree with TRBD2. The CDR3 is made up of 14 amino acids. CDR1 and CDR2 from the germline V gene are LNHDA and SQIVND (reference sequence). Trimming removed 5 bases from V and 3 bases from J; junction bases left unmatched: 6. CDR3 loop: CASSRGGVRYEQYF. CDR3 bases: TGTGCCAGTAGTCGGGGGGGTGTCCGCTACGAGCAGTACTTC.

The V and J genes are TRBV10-3 and TRBJ2-7; D perhaps matches TRBD2 (5 bases). V lost 5 bases to trimming and J lost 1 base, with 12 bases between them. The CDR3 sequence is 14 residues long. The germline V gene has CDR1 ENHRY and CDR2 SYGVKD. CDR3 sequence reads: CAISPDLNSYEQYF. DNA of the CDR3: TGTGCCATCAGTCCGGACTTGAATTCCTACGAGCAGTACTTC.

This chain joins TRBV11-1 and TRBJ2-2; no clear D gene. Germline lookup yields CDR1 SGHAT and CDR2 FQDESV (reference sequence). The CDR3 contains 11 residues. Trimming removed 5 bases from V and 9 bases from J, with 7 bases in between. CDR3 nucleotide sequence: TGTGCCAGCAGCCAAGCGAGGGAGCTGTTTTTT. The encoded protein is CASSQARELFF. The full variable domain, in which reference TRBV11-1 and TRBJ2-2 provide the parts outside the CDR3, is EAEVAQSPRYKITEKSQAVAFWCDPISGHATLYWYRQILGQGPELLVQFQDESVVDDSQLPKDRFSAERLKGVDSTLKIQPAELGDSAMYLCASSQARELFFGEGSRLTVL.

The rearrangement joins TRBV19 to TRBJ2-7, with 9 bases lining up with TRBD1. Germline CDR1 and CDR2: LNHDA and SQIVND (reference sequence). V was pared by 5 bases and J by 0 bases, with 5 bases of the junction left unmatched. This CDR3 is built from 15 residues. CDR3 protein: CASSSDRGYSYEQYF. The CDR3 DNA reads as TGTGCCAGTAGTTCTGACAGGGGGTACTCCTACGAGCAGTACTTC.